This paragraph covers one T cell receptor (beta chain) sequence. No antigen is known for it. This CDR3 is 16 amino acids long. Between the trimmed V and J ends, which lost 0 bases and 5 bases, there was a span of 16 bases. From germline, CDR1 is DFQATT and CDR2 SNEGSKA (reference sequence). These data are taken from a study of T-cell reconstitution after alpha-beta-depleted transplantation in children. Notes on the study in general: In patients about two months after transplant, alpha-beta T cells reportedly arose from several hundred expanded graft clones. Most T-cell counts and diversity one year after the transplant came from T cells that were newly produced.

The TCRbeta library incorporated unique molecular identifiers. TCRdb used MiXCR to reprocess the PCR reads, holding one entry per CDR3 protein. Of about 980,000 distinct CDR3 sequences listed, roughly 29% were seen once; the top ten hold about 28%. The receptor was derived from a boy younger than two who had a stem cell transplant for SCID, so the T cells may come from the graft donor. The sequencing used PBMCs, mostly from graft donor cells, collected 360 days after TCRalphabeta/CD19-depleted stem cell transplant. The gene calls are TRBV20-1 and TRBJ2-2; perhaps TRBD2 as D (6 bases). The CDR3 bases are TGCAGTGCTAGAGATTCACGGGTTGGGAGGACCGGGGAGCTGTTTTTT. This gives the protein CSARDSRVGRTGELFF.